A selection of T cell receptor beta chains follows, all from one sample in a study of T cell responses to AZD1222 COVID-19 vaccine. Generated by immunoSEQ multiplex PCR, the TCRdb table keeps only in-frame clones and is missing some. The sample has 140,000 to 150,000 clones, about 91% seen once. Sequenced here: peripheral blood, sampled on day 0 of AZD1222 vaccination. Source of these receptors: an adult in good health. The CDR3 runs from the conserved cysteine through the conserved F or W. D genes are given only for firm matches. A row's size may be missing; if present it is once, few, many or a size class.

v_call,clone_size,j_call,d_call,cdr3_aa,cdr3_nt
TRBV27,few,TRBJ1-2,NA,CASSSHLSGYGYTF,TGTGCCAGCAGTTCCCACCTTTCCGGCTATGGCTACACCTTC
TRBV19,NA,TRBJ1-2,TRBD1,CASSPTDRGRTGYTF,TGTGCCAGTAGTCCCACAGACAGGGGAAGAACTGGCTACACCTTC
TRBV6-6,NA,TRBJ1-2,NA,CASSYSPGDGYTF,TGTGCCAGCAGTTACTCGCCAGGGGATGGCTACACCTTC
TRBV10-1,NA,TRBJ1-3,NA,CASTEVGAASGNTIYF,TGCGCCAGCACCGAGGTAGGGGCAGCCTCTGGAAACACCATATATTTT
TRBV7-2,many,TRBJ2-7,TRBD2,CASSPWGGGAVYEQYF,TGTGCCAGCAGCCCATGGGGCGGGGGGGCGGTCTACGAGCAGTACTTC
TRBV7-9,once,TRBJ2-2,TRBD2,CASSEPRGGTGELFF,TGTGCCAGCAGCGAACCCCGGGGGGGCACCGGGGAGCTGTTTTTT
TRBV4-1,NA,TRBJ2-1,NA,CASSQLDLVPLYNEQFF,TGCGCCAGCAGCCAACTGGACCTCGTCCCTCTCTACAATGAGCAGTTCTTC
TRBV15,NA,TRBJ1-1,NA,CATSRGGAENTEAFF,TGTGCCACCAGCAGAGGGGGGGCCGAGAACACTGAAGCTTTCTTT
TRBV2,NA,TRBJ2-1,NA,CASTRGNEQFF,TGTGCCAGCACCCGGGGGAATGAGCAGTTCTTC
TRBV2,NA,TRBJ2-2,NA,CASKDSSGTGELFF,TGTGCCAGCAAGGATTCTTCCGGAACCGGGGAGCTGTTTTTT
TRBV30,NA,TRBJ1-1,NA,CAWRGKGSSTEAFF,TGTGCCTGGAGAGGGAAGGGGAGTAGCACTGAAGCTTTCTTT
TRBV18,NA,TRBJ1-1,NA,CASSPSKGNTEAFF,TGTGCCAGCTCACCTTCGAAAGGGAACACTGAAGCTTTCTTT
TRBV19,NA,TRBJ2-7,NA,CASSRQGQGEQYF,TGTGCCAGTAGTCGGCAGGGCCAGGGCGAGCAGTACTTC
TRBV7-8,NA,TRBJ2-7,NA,CASSPTGSLAYEQYF,TGTGCCAGCAGCCCCACCGGGTCTCTGGCCTACGAGCAGTACTTC
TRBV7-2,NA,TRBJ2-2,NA,CASSLVVFPGAGELFF,TGTGCCAGCAGCTTAGTAGTCTTTCCGGGGGCCGGGGAGCTGTTTTTT
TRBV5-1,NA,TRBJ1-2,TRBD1,CASSLTGDNYGYTF,TGCGCCAGCAGCCTTACAGGGGATAACTATGGCTACACCTTC
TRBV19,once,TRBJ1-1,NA,CASSRYGENTEAFF,TGTGCCAGTAGTCGCTATGGGGAGAACACTGAAGCTTTCTTT
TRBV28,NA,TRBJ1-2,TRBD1,CASSPYPRDRSNYGYTF,TGTGCCAGCAGTCCATACCCCCGGGACAGGTCTAACTATGGCTACACCTTC
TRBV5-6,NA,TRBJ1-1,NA,CASSLLSVIATEAFF,TGTGCCAGCAGCTTGTTATCCGTAATTGCCACTGAAGCTTTCTTT
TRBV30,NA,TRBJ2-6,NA,CAWNRAGANVLTF,TGTGCCTGGAACAGGGCTGGGGCCAACGTCCTGACTTTC
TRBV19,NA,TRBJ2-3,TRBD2,CASSRRGLAGSTDTQYF,TGTGCCAGTAGTCGACGGGGACTAGCGGGGAGCACAGATACGCAGTATTTT
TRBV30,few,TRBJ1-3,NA,CAWSVDLLIGNTIYF,TGTGCCTGGAGTGTAGACCTGCTGATTGGCAACACCATATATTTT
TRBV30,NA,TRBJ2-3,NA,CAWSGARDTQYF,TGTGCCTGGAGTGGCGCTAGGGATACGCAGTATTTT